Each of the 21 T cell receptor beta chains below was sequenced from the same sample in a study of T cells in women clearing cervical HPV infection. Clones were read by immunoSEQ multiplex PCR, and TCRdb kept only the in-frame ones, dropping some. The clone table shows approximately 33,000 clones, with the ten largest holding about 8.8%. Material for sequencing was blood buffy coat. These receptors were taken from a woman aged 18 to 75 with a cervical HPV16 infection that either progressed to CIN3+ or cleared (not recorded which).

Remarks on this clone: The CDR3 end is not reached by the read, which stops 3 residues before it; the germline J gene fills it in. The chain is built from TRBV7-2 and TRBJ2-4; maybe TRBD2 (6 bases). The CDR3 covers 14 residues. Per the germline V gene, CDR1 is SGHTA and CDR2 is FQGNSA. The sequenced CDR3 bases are TGTGCCAGCAGCAACTGGAGGGGTTGGGATACT. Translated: CASSNWRGWDT. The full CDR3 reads CASSNWRGWDTQYF.

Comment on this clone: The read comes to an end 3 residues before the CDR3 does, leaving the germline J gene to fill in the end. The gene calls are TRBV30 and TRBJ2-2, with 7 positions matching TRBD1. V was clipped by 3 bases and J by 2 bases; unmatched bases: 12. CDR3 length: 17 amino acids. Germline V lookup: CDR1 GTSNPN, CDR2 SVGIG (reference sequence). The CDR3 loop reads CAWRNRPGQINTGELFF. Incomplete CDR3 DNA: TGTGCCTGGAGGAATCGCCCGGGACAGATAAACACCGGGGAG.

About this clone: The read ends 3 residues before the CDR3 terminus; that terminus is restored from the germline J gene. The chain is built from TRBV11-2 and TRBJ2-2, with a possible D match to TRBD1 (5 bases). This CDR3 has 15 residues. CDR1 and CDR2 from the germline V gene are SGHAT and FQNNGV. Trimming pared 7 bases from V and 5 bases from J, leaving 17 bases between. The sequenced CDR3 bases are TGTGCCAGCACCACCTTAGGGGCGATAACCGGGGAG. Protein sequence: CASTTLGAITGE. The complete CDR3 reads CASTTLGAITGELFF.

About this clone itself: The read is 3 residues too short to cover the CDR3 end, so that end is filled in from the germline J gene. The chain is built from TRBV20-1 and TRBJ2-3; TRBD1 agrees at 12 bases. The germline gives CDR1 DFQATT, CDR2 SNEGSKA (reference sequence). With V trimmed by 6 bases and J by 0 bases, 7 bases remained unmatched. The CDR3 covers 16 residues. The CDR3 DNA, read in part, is TGCAGTGCGGCGGGACAGGGGGCAGGTAGCACAGATACG. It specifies CSAAGQGAGSTDT. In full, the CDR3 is CSAAGQGAGSTDTQYF.

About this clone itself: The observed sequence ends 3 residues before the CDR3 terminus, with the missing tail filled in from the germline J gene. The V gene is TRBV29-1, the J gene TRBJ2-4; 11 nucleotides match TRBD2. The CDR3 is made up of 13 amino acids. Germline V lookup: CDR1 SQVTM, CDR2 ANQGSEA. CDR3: CSVRTSGQETQYF. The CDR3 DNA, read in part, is TGCAGCGTCCGGACTAGCGGGCAAGAGACT. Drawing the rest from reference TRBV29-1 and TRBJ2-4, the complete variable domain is SAVISQKPSRDICQRGTSLTIQCQVDSQVTMMFWYRQQPGQSLTLIATANQGSEATYESGFVIDKFPISRPNLTFSTLTVSNMSPEDSSIYLCSVRTSGQETQYFGAGTRLSVL.

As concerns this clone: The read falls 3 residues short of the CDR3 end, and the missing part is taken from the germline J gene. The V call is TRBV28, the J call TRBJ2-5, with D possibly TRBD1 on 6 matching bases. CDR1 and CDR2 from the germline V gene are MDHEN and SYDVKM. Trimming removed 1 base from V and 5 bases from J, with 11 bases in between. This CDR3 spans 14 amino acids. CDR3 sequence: CASSLYRVPETQYF. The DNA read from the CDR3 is TGTGCCAGCAGTTTATACAGGGTCCCGGAGACC.

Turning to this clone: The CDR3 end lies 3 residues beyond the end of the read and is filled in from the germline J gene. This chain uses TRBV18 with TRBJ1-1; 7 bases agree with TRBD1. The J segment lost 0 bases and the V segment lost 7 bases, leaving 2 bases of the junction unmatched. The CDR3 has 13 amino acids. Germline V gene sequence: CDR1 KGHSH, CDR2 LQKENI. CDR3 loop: CASFTGVNTEAFF. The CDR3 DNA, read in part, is TGTGCCAGCTTCACAGGGGTGAACACTGAA.

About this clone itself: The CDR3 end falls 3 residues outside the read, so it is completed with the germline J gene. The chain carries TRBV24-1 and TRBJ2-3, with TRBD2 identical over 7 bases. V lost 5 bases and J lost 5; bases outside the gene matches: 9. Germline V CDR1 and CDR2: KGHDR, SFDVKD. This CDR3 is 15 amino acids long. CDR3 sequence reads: CATSVASGGIDTQYF. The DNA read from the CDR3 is TGTGCCACCAGTGTGGCTAGCGGAGGAATAGATACG.

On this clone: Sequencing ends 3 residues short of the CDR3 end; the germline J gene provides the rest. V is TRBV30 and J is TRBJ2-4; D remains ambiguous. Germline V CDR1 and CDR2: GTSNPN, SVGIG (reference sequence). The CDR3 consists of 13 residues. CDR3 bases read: TGTGCCTGGAGTGTCGGTACAGCCCATGGT. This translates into CAWSVGTAHG. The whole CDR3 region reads CAWSVGTAHGQYF.

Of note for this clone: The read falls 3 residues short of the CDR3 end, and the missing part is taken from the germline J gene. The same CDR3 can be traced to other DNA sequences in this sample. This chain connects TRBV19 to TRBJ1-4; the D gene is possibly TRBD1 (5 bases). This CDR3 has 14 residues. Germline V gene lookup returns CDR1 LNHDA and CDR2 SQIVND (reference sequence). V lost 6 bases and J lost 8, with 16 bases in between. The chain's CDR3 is CASSPGGEREKLFF. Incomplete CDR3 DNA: TGTGCCAGTAGCCCGGGGGGGGAGCGGGAAAAA.

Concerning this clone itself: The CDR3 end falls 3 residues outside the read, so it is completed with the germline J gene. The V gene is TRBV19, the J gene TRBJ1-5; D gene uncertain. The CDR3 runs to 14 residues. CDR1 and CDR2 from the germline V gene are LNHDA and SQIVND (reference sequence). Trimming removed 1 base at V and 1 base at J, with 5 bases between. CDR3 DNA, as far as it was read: TGTGCCAGTAGTATAGCTAACAGCAATCAGCCC. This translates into CASSIANSNQP. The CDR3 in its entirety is CASSIANSNQPQHF.

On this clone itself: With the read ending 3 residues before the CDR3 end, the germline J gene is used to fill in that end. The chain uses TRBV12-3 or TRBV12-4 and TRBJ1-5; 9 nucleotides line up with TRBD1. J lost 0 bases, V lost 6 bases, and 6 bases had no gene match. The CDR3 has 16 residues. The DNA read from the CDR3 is TGTGCCAGCAGGGAGGGACAGGGATATAGCAATCAGCCC. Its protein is CASREGQGYSNQP. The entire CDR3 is CASREGQGYSNQPQHF.

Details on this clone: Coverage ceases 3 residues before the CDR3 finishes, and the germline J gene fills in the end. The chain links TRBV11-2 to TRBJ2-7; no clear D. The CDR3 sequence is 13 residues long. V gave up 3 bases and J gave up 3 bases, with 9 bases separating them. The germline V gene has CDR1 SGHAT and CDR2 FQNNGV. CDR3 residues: CASSFPDIYEQYF. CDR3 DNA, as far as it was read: TGTGCCAGCAGCTTCCCCGACATCTACGAG.

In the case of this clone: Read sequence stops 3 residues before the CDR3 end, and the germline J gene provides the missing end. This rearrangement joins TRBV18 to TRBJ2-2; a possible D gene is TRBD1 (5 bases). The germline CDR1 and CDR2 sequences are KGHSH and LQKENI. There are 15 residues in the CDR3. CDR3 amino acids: CASSEGAYGANVLFF. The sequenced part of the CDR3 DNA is TGTGCCAGCTCAGAAGGGGCATATGGGGCCAACGTG.

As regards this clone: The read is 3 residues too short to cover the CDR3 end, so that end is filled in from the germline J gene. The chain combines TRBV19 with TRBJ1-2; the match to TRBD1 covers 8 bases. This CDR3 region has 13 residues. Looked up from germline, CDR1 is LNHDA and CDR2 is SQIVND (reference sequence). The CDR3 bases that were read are TGTGCCAGTAGTATAGCCGACAGGGGCGAC. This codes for CASSIADRGD. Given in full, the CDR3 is CASSIADRGDYTF.

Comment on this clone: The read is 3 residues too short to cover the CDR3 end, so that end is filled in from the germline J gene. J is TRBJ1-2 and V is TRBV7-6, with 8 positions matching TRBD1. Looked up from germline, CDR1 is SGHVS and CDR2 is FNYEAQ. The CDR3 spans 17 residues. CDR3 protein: CASSLVYGTGNSYDYTF. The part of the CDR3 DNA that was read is TGTGCCAGCAGCTTAGTTTACGGGACAGGAAACTCCTACGAC. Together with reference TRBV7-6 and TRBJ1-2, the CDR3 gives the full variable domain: GAGVSQSPRYKVTKRGQDVALRCDPISGHVSLYWYRQALGQGPEFLTYFNYEAQQDKSGLPNDRFSAERPEGSISTLTIQRTEQRDSAMYRCASSLVYGTGNSYDYTFGSGTRLTVV.

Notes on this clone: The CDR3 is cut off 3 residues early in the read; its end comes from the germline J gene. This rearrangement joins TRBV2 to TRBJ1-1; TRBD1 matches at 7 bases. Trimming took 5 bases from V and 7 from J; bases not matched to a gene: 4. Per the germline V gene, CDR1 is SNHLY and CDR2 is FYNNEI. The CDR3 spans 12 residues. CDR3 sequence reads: CASSFTGVEAFF. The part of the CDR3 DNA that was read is TGTGCCAGCAGTTTTACAGGGGTTGAA.

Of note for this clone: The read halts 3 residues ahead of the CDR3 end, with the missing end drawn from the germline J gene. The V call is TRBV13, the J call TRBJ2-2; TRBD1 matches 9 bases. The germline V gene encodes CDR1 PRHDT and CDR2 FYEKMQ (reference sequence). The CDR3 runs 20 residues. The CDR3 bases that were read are TGTGCCAGCAGCCGACGGGCTTTTCCGGGACAGGGAACAACTAATGAAAAG. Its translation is CASSRRAFPGQGTTNEK. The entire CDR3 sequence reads CASSRRAFPGQGTTNEKLFF.

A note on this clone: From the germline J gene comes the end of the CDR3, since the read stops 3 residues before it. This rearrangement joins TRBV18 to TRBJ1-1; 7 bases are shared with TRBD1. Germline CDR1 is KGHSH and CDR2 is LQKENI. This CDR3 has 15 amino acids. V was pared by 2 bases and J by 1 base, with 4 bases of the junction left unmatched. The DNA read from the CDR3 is TGTGCCAGCTCACCAACGGACAGGCAGAACACTGAA. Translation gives CASSPTDRQNTE. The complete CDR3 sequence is CASSPTDRQNTEAFF.

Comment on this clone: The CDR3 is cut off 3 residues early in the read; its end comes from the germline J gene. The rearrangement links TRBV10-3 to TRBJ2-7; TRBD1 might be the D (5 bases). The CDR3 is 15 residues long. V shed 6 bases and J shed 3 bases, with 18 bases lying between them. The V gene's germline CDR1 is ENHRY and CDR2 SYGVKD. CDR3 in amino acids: CAISDTTGNLYEQYF. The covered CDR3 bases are TGTGCCATCAGCGACACCACAGGAAATCTCTACGAG.

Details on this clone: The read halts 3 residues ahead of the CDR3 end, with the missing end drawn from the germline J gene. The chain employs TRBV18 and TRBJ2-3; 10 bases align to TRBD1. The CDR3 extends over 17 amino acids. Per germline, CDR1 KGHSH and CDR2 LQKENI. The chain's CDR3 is CASSRSTGGFVMETQYF. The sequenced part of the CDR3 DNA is TGTGCCAGCTCACGATCGACAGGGGGCTTTGTTATGGAGACG.